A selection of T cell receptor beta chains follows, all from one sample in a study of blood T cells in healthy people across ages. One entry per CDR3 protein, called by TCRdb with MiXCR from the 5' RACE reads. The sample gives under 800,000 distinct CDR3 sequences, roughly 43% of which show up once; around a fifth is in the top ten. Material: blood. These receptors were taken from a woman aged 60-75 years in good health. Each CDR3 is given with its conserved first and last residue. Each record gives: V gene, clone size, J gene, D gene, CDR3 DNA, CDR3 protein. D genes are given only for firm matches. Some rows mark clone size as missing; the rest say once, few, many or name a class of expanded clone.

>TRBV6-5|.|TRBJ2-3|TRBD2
TGTGCCAGCGGCTTACGGCTGGGGGGGAGCACAGATACGCAGTATTTT
CASGLRLGGSTDTQYF
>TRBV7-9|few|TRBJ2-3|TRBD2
TGTGCCAGCAGCTTAACCCTGACTAGCGGGGATTACACAGATACGCAGTATTTT
CASSLTLTSGDYTDTQYF
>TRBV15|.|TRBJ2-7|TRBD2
TGTGCCACCAGCAGAGCAACGGGGGGCTCCTACGAGCAGTACTTC
CATSRATGGSYEQYF
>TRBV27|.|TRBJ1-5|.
TGTGCCAGCAGCCGATTGGGGGGCAGCAATCAGCCCCAGCATTTT
CASSRLGGSNQPQHF
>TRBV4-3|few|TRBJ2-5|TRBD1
TGCGCCAGCAGCACAGGGACAGGGTTTCAAGAGACCCAGTACTTC
CASSTGTGFQETQYF
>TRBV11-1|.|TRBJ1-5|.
TGTGCCAGCAGCGGCAGACAGGATCAGCCCCAGCATTTT
CASSGRQDQPQHF
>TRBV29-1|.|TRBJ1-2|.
TGCAGCGTCGCCTCGGGGGTGGACTATGGCTACACCTTC
CSVASGVDYGYTF
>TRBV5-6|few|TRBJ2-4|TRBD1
TGTGCCAGCAGCTGGGGGACAGGGCGTATGGTTGAGCAGTACTTC
CASSWGTGRMVEQYF
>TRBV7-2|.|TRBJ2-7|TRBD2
TGTGCCAGCAGCCAACCACTAGCGGGAGTGTCCTACGAGCAGTACTTC
CASSQPLAGVSYEQYF
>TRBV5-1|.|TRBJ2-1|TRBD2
TGCGCCAGCAGCCGATCTTCTGGCGGGGGGGCCTACAATGAGCAGTTCTTC
CASSRSSGGGAYNEQFF
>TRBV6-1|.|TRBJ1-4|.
TGTGCCAGCATTTTTTGGTCTTCAGCCCATGAAAAACTGTTTTTT
CASIFWSSAHEKLFF
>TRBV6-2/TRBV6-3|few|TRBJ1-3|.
TGTGCCAGCACTCCGGGACTAGCGGGAAACACCATATATTTT
CASTPGLAGNTIYF
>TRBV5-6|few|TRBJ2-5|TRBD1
TGTGCCAGCAGCGTCGGACAGGGGGTTCAGCAGTACTTC
CASSVGQGVQQYF
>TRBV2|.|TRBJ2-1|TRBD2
TGTGCCAGCAGTGAAATGGGAGTAGCGGGAGGGCCTCAGTTCTTC
CASSEMGVAGGPQFF
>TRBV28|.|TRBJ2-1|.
TGTGCCAGCAGTTTTGGCGGGGGCGGGAGCAATGAGCAGTTCTTC
CASSFGGGGSNEQFF
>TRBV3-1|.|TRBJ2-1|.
TGTGCCAGCAGCCACCTACTAGGAAAAGATGAGCAGTTCTTC
CASSHLLGKDEQFF
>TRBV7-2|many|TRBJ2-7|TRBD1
TGTGCCACCGCTGGGAGGGACAGGGACGGTCGGGAGCAGTACTTC
CATAGRDRDGREQYF
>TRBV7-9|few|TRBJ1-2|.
TGTGCCAGCAGCCCAGGGTTCGGTGGCTACACCTTC
CASSPGFGGYTF
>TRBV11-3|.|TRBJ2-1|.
TGTGCCAGCAGCTGGGCAGGGAGTGAGCAGTTCTTC
CASSWAGSEQFF
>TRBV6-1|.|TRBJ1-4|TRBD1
TGTGCCAGCAGTACCATTGGACAGGGCAATAATGAAAAACTGTTTTTT
CASSTIGQGNNEKLFF